This TCR beta chain was captured by sequencing in a study of T cell responses to AZD1222 COVID-19 vaccine. The study, taken as a whole, reports: Spike-specific TCR breadth and depth were elevated following two AZD1222 doses. The study identified only five or six AZD1222 recipients as seropositive at baseline.

Points on this clone: Its antigen is still unknown.

V lost 1 base and J lost 1, with 16 bases in between. CDR3 length equals 17 residues. CDR1 LGHNA and CDR2 YSLEER come from the germline V gene. Generated by immunoSEQ multiplex PCR, the TCRdb table keeps only in-frame clones and is missing some. The sample has about 150,000 clones, approximately 90% seen once. Sequenced here: peripheral blood, sampled on day 0 of AZD1222 vaccination. The chain recombines TRBV4-3 with TRBJ1-1; D possibly corresponds to TRBD1 (6 bases). The sequence was obtained from an adult in good health. The CDR3 region is CASSQGAGALSNTEAFF. In DNA, the CDR3 is TGCGCCAGCAGCCAAGGGGCAGGGGCACTCTCGAACACTGAAGCTTTCTTT.